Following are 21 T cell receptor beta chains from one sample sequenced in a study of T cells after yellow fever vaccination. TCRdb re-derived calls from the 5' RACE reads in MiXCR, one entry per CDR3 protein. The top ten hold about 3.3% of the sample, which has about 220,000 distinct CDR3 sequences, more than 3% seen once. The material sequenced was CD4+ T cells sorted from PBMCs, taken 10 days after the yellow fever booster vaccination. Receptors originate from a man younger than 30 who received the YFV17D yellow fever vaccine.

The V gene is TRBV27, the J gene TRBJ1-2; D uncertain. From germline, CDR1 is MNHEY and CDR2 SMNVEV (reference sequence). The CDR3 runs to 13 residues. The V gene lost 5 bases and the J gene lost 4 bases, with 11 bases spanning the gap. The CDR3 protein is CASSGNGRYGYTF. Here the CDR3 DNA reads TGTGCCAGCAGTGGCAACGGTCGCTATGGCTACACCTTC.

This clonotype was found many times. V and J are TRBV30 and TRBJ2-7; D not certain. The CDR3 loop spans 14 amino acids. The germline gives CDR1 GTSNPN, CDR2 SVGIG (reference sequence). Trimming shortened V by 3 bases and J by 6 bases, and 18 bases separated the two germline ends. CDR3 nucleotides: TGTGCCTGGAGCGACCGGAACCTAAAATCCGAGCAGTACTTC. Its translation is CAWSDRNLKSEQYF. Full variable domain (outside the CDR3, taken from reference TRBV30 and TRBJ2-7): SQTIHQWPATLVQPVGSPLSLECTVEGTSNPNLYWYRQAAGRGLQLLFYSVGIGQISSEVPQNLSASRPQDRQFILSSKKLLLSDSGFYLCAWSDRNLKSEQYFGPGTRLTVT.

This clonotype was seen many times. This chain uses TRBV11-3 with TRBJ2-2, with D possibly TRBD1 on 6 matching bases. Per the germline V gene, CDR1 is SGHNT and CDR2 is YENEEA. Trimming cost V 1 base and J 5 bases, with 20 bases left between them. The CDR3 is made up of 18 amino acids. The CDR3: CASSLGGSMGARTGELFF. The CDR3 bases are TGTGCCAGCAGCTTAGGAGGTTCCATGGGGGCCCGGACCGGGGAGCTGTTTTTT.

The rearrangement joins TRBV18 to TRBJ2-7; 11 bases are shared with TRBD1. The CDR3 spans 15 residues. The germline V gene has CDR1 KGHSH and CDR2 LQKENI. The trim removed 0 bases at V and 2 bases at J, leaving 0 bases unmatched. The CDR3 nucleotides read TGTGCCAGCTCACCACCGGGACAGGGGGCCTACGAGCAGTACTTC. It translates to CASSPPGQGAYEQYF.

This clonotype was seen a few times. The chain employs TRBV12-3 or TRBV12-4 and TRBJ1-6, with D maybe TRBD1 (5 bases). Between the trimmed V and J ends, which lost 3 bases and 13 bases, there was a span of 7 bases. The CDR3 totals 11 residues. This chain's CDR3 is CASSFGGPLHF. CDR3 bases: TGTGCCAGCAGTTTCGGGGGGCCCCTCCACTTT.

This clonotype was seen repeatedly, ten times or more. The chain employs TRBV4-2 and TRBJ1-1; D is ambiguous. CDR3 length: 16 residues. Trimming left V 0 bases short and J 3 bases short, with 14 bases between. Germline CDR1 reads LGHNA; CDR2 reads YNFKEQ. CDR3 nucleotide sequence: TGTGCCAGCAGCCAAGACTGGGCCCGCCTTTACACTGAAGCTTTCTTT. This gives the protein CASSQDWARLYTEAFF.

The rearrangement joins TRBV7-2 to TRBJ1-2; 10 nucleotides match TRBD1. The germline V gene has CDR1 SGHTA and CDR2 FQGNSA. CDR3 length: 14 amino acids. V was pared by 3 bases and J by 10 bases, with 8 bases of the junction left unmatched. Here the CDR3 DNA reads TGTGCCAGCAGCTTGGGACAGGGGTTTTTGTCCTACACCTTC. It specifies CASSLGQGFLSYTF. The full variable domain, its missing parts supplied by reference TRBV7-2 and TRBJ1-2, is GAGVSQSPSNKVTEKGKDVELRCDPISGHTALYWYRQSLGQGLEFLIYFQGNSAPDKSGLPSDRFSAERTGGSVSTLTIQRTQQEDSAVYLCASSLGQGFLSYTFGSGTRLTVV.

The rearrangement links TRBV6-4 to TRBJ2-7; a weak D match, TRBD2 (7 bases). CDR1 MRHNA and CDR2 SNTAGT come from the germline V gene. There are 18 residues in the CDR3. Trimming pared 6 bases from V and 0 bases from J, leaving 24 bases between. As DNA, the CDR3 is TGTGCCAGCAGGCTGGGGGGGGGCTCGCGCCGGAGCTCCTACGAGCAGTACTTC. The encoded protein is CASRLGGGSRRSSYEQYF.

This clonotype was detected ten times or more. The CDR3 sequence: CASSQGTGYEQYF. The CDR3 DNA sequence: TGCGCCAGCAGCCAGGGGACAGGCTACGAGCAGTACTTC. V usage is TRBV4-3 and J usage is TRBJ2-7; 8 positions agree with TRBD1. The trim removed 3 bases at V and 3 bases at J, leaving 1 base unmatched. CDR1 and CDR2 from the germline V gene are LGHNA and YSLEER. The CDR3 is 13 residues long.

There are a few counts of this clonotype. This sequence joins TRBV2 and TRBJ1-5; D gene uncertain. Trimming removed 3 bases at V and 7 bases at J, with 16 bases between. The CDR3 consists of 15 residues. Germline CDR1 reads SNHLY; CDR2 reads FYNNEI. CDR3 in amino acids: CASSDGQALGQPQHF. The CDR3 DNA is TGTGCCAGCAGTGATGGGCAGGCCTTAGGACAGCCCCAGCATTTT. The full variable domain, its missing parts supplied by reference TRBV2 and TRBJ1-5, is EPEVTQTPSHQVTQMGQEVILRCVPISNHLYFYWYRQILGQKVEFLVSFYNNEISEKSEIFDDQFSVERPDGSNFTLKIRSTKLEDSAMYFCASSDGQALGQPQHFGDGTRLSIL.

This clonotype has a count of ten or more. This chain's CDR3 is CASGLEGTDTQYF. The CDR3 DNA reads as TGTGCTAGTGGTTTGGAAGGCACAGATACGCAGTATTTT. The rearrangement joins TRBV12-5 to TRBJ2-3, with no clear D. V was clipped by 1 base and J by 1 base, with 3 bases between them. The germline gives CDR1 LGHNT, CDR2 FRNRAP. The length of the CDR3 is 13 residues. Full variable domain (remainder filled in from reference TRBV12-5 and TRBJ2-3): DARVTQTPRHKVTEMGQEVTMRCQPILGHNTVFWYRQTMMQGLELLAYFRNRAPLDDSGMPKDRFSAEMPDATLATLKIQPSEPRDSAVYFCASGLEGTDTQYFGPGTRLTVL.

The CDR3: CATLAGARSRSYEQYF. The DNA of the CDR3 is TGTGCCACACTAGCGGGAGCCCGGAGCAGATCCTACGAGCAGTACTTC. The chain has TRBV11-2 and TRBJ2-7; 11 bases fit TRBD2. Unmatched junction bases numbered 12, after V lost 10 bases and J lost 1 base. The V gene's germline CDR1 is SGHAT and CDR2 FQNNGV. The CDR3 totals 16 residues. The variable domain in full, completed from reference TRBV11-2 and TRBJ2-7, reads EAGVAQSPRYKIIEKRQSVAFWCNPISGHATLYWYQQILGQGPKLLIQFQNNGVVDDSQLPKDRFSAERLKGVDSTLKIQPAKLEDSAVYLCATLAGARSRSYEQYFGPGTRLTVT.

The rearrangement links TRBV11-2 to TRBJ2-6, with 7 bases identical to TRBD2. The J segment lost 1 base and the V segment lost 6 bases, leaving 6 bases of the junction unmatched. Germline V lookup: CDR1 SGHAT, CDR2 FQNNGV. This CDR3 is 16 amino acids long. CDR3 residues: CASSQAGFSGANVLTF. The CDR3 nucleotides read TGTGCCAGCAGTCAAGCGGGGTTTTCTGGGGCCAACGTCCTGACTTTC.

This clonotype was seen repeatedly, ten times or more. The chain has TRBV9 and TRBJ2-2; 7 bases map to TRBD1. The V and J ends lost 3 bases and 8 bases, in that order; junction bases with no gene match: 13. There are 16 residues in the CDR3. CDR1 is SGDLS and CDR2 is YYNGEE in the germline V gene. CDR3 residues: CASSDNAMRGQGELFF. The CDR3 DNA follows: TGTGCCAGCAGCGACAACGCGATGAGGGGGCAGGGGGAGCTGTTTTTT.

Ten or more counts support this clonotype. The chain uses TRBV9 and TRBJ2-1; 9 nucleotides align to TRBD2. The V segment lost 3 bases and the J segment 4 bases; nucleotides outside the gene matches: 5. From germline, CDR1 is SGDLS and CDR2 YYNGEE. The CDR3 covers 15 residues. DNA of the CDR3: TGTGCCAGCAGCGAAGCGGGGGGATCATACAATGAGCAGTTCTTC. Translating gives CASSEAGGSYNEQFF. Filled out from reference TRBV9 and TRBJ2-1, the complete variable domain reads DSGVTQTPKHLITATGQRVTLRCSPRSGDLSVYWYQQSLDQGLQFLIQYYNGEERAKGNILERFSAQQFPDLHSELNLSSLELGDSALYFCASSEAGGSYNEQFFGPGTRLTVL.

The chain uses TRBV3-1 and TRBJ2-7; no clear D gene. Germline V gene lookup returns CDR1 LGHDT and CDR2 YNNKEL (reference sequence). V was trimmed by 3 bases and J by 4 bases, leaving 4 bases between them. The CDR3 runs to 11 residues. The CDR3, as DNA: TGTGCCAGCAGCCACAGGTACGAGCAGTACTTC. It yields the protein CASSHRYEQYF.

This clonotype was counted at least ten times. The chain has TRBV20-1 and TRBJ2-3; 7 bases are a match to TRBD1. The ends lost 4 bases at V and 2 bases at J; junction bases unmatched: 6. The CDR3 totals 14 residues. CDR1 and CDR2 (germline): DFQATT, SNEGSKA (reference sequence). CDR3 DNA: TGCAGTGCTACCGGGACAGACTACACAGATACGCAGTATTTT. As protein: CSATGTDYTDTQYF.

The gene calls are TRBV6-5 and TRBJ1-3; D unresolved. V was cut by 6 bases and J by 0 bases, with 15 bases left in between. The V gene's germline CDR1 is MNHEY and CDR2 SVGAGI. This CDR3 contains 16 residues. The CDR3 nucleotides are TGTGCCAGCAGCAAACACCATTTACTCTCTGGAAACACCATATATTTT. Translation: CASSKHHLLSGNTIYF.

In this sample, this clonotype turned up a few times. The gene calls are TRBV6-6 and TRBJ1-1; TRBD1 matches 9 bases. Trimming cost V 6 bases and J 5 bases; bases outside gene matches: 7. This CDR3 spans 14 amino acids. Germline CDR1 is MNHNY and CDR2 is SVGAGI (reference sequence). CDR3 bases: TGTGCCAGCAGACCCGGGACAGGGAGGACTGAAGCTTTCTTT. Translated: CASRPGTGRTEAFF.

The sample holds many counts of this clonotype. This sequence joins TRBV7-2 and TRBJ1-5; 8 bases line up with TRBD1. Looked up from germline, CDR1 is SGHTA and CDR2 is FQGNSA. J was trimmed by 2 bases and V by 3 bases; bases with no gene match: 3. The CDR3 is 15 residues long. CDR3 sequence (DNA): TGTGCCAGCAGCTTCGGACAGGGAGGCAATCAGCCCCAGCATTTT. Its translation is CASSFGQGGNQPQHF. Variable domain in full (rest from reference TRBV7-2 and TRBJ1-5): GAGVSQSPSNKVTEKGKDVELRCDPISGHTALYWYRQSLGQGLEFLIYFQGNSAPDKSGLPSDRFSAERTGGSVSTLTIQRTQQEDSAVYLCASSFGQGGNQPQHFGDGTRLSIL.

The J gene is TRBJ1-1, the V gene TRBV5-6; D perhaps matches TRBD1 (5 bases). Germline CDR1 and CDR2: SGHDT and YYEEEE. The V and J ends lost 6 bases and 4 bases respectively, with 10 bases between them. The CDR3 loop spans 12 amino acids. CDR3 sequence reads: CASTDSSTEAFF. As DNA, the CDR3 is TGTGCCAGCACCGACAGCAGCACTGAAGCTTTCTTT.